Sequencing of this T cell receptor (beta chain) was carried out in a study of cytomegalovirus exposure and HLA in healthy donors. V lost 4 bases and J 3 bases, leaving 6 bases between the germline ends. The CDR3 length is 13 residues. Germline V gene lookup returns CDR1 KGHSH and CDR2 LQKENI. Researchers ran the PCR with 60 Vbeta and 13 Jbeta primers. Assay used: immunoSEQ multiplex PCR; TCRdb lists only in-frame clones, some missing. The repertoire holds around 130,000 clones, with around 9% as singletons. To note about this clone: The antigen remains undetermined.

General study results and limits: Segments of the TCR beta V type were, in most cases, productive about 90% or about 30% of the time in an earlier analysis. After further analysis at a later stage, 16,951 TCR beta sequences were associated with HLA alleles at 0.05 false discovery rate.

The chain couples TRBV18 to TRBJ1-4; a possible D gene is TRBD1 (5 bases). The sequencing sample was made of PBMCs. This TCR was sampled from a man between 35 and 55 years old in good health and CMV-seronegative. This CDR3 reads CASSLQANEKLFF. Written as DNA, the CDR3 is TGTGCCAGCTCACTACAGGCTAATGAAAAACTGTTTTTT.